Included here is one T cell receptor beta chain sequence, with context. The antigen it binds to is not known. Base qualities are not at hand, and no much larger clone is one base apart. The junction shows trimming of 4 bases on V and 4 bases on J, and the gene matches do not reach 5 bases of it. From a lookup of the germline V gene (reference sequence), CDR1 and CDR2 are LNHDA and SQIVND. The CDR3 has 15 amino acids, counting the end cysteine and phenylalanine. Of the read, only the CDR3 DNA is kept; its 45 bases are in frame from base 1. Collaborating institutions collected whole blood in K2EDTA tubes following their own protocols. Collaborator samples were shipped for TCRbeta analysis as frozen whole blood, isolated PBMCs, or DNA extracted from either sample type. TCRbeta CDR3 regions were amplified from genomic DNA by means of the immunoSEQ Assay, a bias-controlled multiplex PCR. Under the source paper's analysis protocol: Nucleated cell counts per sample were estimated from amplification of reference gene primers within the assay. To quantify the absolute abundance of each unique TCRbeta CDR3 rearrangement, sequence reads were collapsed and filtered. For each sample, productive Simpson clonality was calculated as the square root of Simpson's diversity index over productive rearrangements. TCRdb carries this immuneACCESS record with in-frame sequences only. Its versions omit some clonotypes, under half of them owing to an unresolved V gene in the studies checked, with the rest unexplained. Clonal size and the V and J genes are those of that table, whereas D and trimming came from the DNA. For this sample the table gives around 150,000 clones, of which approximately 95% were detected only once. Clones ranked in the top ten supply 4.5% to 5.5% of the sample.

The source of the sample is a study of blood T cell repertoires in COVID-19 (dated by TCRdb to the early 2020s). About the investigation overall: Samples covering the acute and convalescent phases of COVID-19 were provided by collaborators in the United States, Italy and Spain. The material from the prospective study consisted of cDNA or gDNA derived from T cells, B-cell-depleted T cells, or PBMCs. Deeply sampled blood TCRbeta repertoires from subjects exposed to, actively infected with, or recovered from COVID-19 were included in the dataset. The repertoires were released in a freely available public database meant as a resource for research on the immune response to SARS-CoV-2. The samples were drawn from two sources: the first 160 participants of the ongoing ImmuneRACE study, and 950 to 1,500 subjects contributed by 6 global collaborators. Sample metadata almost always included a de-identified subject ID, COVID-19 status, age in years and sex. Where HLA class I and class II types were available, the types were taken from metadata supplied by the sample provider, not from assay-based typing.

The full study reports these points: Clinical and demographic metadata were provided uncurated, with the amount varying by source and participant.

The rearrangement joined TRBV19 to TRBJ2-1, with 9 bases matching TRBD2. Sequenced: peripheral blood. This sequence was found in a woman aged 50 to 65 with acute or convalescent COVID-19. CDR3 loop: CASSTTSGPYNEQFF. The nucleotide sequence is TGTGCCAGTAGTACTACTAGCGGGCCTTACAATGAGCAGTTCTTC.